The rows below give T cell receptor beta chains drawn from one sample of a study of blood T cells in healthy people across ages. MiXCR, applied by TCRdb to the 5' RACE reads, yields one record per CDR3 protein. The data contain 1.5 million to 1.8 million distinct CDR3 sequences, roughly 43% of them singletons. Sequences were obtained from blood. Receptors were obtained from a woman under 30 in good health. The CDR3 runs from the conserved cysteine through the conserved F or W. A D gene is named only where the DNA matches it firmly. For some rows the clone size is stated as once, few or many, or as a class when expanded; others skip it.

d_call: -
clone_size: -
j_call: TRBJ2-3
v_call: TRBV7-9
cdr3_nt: TGTGCCAGTAGGAGTCTAACCACAGATACGCAGTATTTT
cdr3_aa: CASRSLTTDTQYF

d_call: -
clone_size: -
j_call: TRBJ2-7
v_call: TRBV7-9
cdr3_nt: TGTGCCAGCAGCTCGCTGGCTAGAGAGCAGTACTTC
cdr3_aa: CASSSLAREQYF

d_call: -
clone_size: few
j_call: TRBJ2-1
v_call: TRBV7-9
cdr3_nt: TGTGCCAGCAGTAGGGACATCCATAACAATGAGCAGTTCTTC
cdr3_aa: CASSRDIHNNEQFF

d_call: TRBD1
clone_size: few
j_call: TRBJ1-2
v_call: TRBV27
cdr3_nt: TGTGCCAGCAGTTTAACGCCAGGGGGCTTTTCGATCTATGGCTACACCTTC
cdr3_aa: CASSLTPGGFSIYGYTF

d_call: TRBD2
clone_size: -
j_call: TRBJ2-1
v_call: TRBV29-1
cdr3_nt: TGCAGCGTTCGGGGGGCGGGAGGGTTCAATGAGCAGTTCTTC
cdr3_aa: CSVRGAGGFNEQFF

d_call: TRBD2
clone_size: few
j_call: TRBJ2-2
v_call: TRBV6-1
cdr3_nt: TGTGCCAGCAGTCGAGCGACTAGCGGGGGGTACACCGGGGAGCTGTTTTTT
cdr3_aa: CASSRATSGGYTGELFF

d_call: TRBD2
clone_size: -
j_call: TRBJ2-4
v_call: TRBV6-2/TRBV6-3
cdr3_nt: TGTGCCAGCGGCTATAGCGGGAGGACGGAGCAGTACTTC
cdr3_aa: CASGYSGRTEQYF

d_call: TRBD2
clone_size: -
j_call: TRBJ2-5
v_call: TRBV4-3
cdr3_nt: TGCGCCAGCAGCAGAGGGACTAGCGGGAGTCAGGAGACCCAGTACTTC
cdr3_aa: CASSRGTSGSQETQYF

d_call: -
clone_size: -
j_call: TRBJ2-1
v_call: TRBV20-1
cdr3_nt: TGCAGTTCTAGGGACGGACCGTACAATGAGCAGTTCTTC
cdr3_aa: CSSRDGPYNEQFF

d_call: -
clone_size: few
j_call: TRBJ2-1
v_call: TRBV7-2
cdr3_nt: TGTGCCAGCAGCTTAGGGGGTTCTCTGGGGGGAAATGAGCAGTTCTTC
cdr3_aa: CASSLGGSLGGNEQFF

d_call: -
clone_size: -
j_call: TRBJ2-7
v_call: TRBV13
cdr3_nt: TGTGCCAGCAACTTTGCGGAAGACTACAATGAGCAGTACTTC
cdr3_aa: CASNFAEDYNEQYF

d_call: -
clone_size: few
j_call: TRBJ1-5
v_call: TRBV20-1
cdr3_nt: TGCAGTGCTAGCCAGGCCAATCAGCCCCAGCATTTT
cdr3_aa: CSASQANQPQHF

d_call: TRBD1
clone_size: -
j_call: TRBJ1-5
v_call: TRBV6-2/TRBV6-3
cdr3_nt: TGTGCCAGCAGTTACACCTCAGGGGGCGGGCAGCCCCAGCATTTT
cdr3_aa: CASSYTSGGGQPQHF

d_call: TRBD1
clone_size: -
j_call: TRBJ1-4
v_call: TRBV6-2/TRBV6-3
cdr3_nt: TGTGCCAGCAGTTACGGGGACAGGGACAATGAAAAACTGTTTTTT
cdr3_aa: CASSYGDRDNEKLFF

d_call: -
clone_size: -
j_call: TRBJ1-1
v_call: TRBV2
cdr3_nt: TGTGCCAATATAAAACAGGGAGACACTGAAGCTTTCTTT
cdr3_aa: CANIKQGDTEAFF

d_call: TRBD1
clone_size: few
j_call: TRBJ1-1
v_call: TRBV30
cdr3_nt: TGTGCCTGGAGTGTAATGCGACAGGGGAACACTGAAGCTTTCTTT
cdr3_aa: CAWSVMRQGNTEAFF

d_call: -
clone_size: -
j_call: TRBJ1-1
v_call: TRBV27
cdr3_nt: TGTGCCAGCCGTTCAAGGGGGACTGAAGCTTTCTTT
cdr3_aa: CASRSRGTEAFF

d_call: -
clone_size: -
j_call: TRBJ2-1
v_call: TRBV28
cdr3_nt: TGTGCCAGCAGTTTGGTAAGTCGGGGGTCCAAAAACCTCTACAATGAGCAGTTCTTC
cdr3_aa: CASSLVSRGSKNLYNEQFF

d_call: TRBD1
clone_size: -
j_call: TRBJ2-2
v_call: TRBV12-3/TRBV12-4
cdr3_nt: TGTGCCAGCACCCAAGCTACAGGGGTAACCGGGGAGCTGTTTTTT
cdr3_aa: CASTQATGVTGELFF

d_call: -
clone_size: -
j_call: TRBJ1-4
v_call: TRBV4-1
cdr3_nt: TGCGCCAGCAGCCATTCGTCGGTATTTAATGAAAAACTGTTTTTT
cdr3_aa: CASSHSSVFNEKLFF

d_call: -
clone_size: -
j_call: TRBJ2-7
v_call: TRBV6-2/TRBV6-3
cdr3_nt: TGTGCCAGCAGTTACCCGGACAAGGGCTACGAGCAGTACTTC
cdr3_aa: CASSYPDKGYEQYF

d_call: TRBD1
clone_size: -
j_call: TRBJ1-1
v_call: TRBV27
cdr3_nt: TGTGCCAGCACCAACAGGGGGACTGAAGCTTTCTTT
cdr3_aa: CASTNRGTEAFF

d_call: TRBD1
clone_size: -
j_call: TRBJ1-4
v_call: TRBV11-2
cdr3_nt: TGTGCCAGCAGACGCGGGACAGGGGGTCTTGCAACTAATGAAAAACTGTTTTTT
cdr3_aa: CASRRGTGGLATNEKLFF

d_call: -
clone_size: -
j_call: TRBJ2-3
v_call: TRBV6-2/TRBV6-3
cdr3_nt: TGTGCCAGCAGCAATAGTCAGGGGTCCCCGTATTTT
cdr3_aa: CASSNSQGSPYF

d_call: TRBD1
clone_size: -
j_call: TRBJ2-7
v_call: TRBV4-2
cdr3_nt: TGTGCCAGCAGCCCAACAGGGGGACAAGGCTACGAGCAGTACTTC
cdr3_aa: CASSPTGGQGYEQYF

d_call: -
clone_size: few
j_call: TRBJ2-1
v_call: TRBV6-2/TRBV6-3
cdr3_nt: TGTGCCAGCAGTTACTCGAATTATGAGCAGTTCTTC
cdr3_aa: CASSYSNYEQFF

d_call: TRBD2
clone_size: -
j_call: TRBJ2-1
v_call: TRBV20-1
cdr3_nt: TGCAGTGCTAGTGGGACTAGCGGGAGCCCCCATGAGCAGTTCTTC
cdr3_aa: CSASGTSGSPHEQFF

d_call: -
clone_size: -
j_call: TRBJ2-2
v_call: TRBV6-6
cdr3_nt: TGTGCCAGCAGCCTTACAGGTCGGGGAGGTACCGGGGAGCTGTTTTTT
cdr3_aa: CASSLTGRGGTGELFF

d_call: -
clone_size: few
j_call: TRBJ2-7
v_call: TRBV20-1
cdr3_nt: TGCAGTGCCCTCAAGTACTACGAGCAGTACTTC
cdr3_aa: CSALKYYEQYF

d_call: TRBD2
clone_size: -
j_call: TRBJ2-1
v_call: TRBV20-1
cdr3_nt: TGCAGCAGGGCTAGCGGTTACAATGAGCAGTTCTTC
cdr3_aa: CSRASGYNEQFF

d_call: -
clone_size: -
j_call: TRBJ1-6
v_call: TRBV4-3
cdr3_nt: TGCGCCAGCAGCCAAGATTTGGGGCTTGGTTCACCCCTCCACTTT
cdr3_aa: CASSQDLGLGSPLHF

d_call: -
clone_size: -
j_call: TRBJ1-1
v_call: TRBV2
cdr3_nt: TGTGCCAGCCCATGGGGAACTGAAGCTTTCTTT
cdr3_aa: CASPWGTEAFF

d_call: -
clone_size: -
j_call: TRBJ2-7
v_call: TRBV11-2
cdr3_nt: TGTGCCAGTGGGACATCCACCTACGAGCAGTACTTC
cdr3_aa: CASGTSTYEQYF

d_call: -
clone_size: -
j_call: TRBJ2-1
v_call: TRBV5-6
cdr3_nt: TGTGCCAGCAGCTTAAACTCAGGAGGGATTTGGCAAGAGACCCAGTTCTTC
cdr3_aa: CASSLNSGGIWQETQFF

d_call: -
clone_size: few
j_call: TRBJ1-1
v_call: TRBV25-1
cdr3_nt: TGTGCCAGCAGTGGGGGGCATTGGGGCACTGAAGCTTTCTTT
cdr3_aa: CASSGGHWGTEAFF

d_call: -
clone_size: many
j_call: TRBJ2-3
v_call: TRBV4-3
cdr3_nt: TGCGCCAGCAGCCCGGGGCCGTCAGATACGCAGTATTTT
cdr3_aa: CASSPGPSDTQYF

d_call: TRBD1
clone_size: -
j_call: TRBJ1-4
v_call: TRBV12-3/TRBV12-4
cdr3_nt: TGTGCCAGCAGTTCAAAGACAGGGCGAGAAAAACTGTTTTTT
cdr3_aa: CASSSKTGREKLFF

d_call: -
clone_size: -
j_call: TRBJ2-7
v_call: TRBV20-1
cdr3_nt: TGCAGTGCTTTGGACAGTACTACCTACGAGCAGTACTTC
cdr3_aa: CSALDSTTYEQYF

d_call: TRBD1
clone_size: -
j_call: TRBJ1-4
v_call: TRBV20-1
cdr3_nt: TGCAGTGCTAGAGATAGGACAGGGGCTGAAAAACTGTTTTTT
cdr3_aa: CSARDRTGAEKLFF

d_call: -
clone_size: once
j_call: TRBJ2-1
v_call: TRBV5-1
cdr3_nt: TGCGCCAGCAGCTTGGAACAGGGTTTCGATGAGCAGTTCTTC
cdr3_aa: CASSLEQGFDEQFF

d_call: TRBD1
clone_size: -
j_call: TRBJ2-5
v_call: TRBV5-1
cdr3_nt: TGCGCCAGCAGCTTGCTCGGACAGGGCGAGACCCAGTACTTC
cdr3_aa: CASSLLGQGETQYF

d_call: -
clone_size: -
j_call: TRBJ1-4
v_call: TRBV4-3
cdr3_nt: TGCGCCAGCAGCCAAGATCTCCGGGGCCGGGGGTTTTTT
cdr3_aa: CASSQDLRGRGFF